One sample yielded the 13 T cell receptor delta chains listed below, sequenced in a study of gamma-delta chains in newborns, infants, children. TCRdb re-processed the reads via CATT. The sample comprises 2,500 to 3,500 delta-chain clones, 51% of which are singletons, and less than 15% rests with the top ten. The sequenced sample was blood. The receptors come from a child who received the measles vaccine.

Turning to this clone: A single base separates this from a much larger clone, so it may be a read error. Other nucleotide sequences in the sample specify the same CDR3. The V gene is TRDV1, the J gene TRDJ1; D may be TRDD3 (9 bases). Deletions cut 2 bases from V and 0 bases from J, with 31 bases between. The CDR3 has 22 amino acids. Per germline, CDR1 TSWWSYY and CDR2 QGS. In DNA form, the CDR3 reads TGTGCTCTTGGGGAAGTACTTCCTACCGGGGGATACTGTACCTATTACACCGATAAACTCATCTTT. The encoded protein is CALGEVLPTGGYCTYYTDKLIF.

As regards this clone: A much larger clonotype is one base distant, so this may be a read error. The chain has TRDV1 and TRDJ1, with a tentative D call TRDD3 (5 bases). This CDR3 spans 24 amino acids. CDR1 and CDR2 from the germline V gene are TSWWSYY and QGS. Trimming left V 3 bases short and J 11 bases short, with 49 bases between. CDR3 residues: CALGEGVVPAGLRTRNTLSPPLIF. CDR3 DNA sequence: TGTGCTCTTGGGGAGGGGGTAGTGCCCGCCGGTTTACGAACGCGCAACACACTTTCCCCACCGCTCATCTTT.

To note about this clone: Just one base apart from a much larger clone, this may be a read error. Other DNA sequences in the same sample also yield this CDR3. The V call is TRDV1, the J call TRDJ2, with 7 bases aligning to TRDD3. Germline trimming cut 2 bases from V and 7 bases from J; bases unmatched to any gene: 10. This CDR3 has 16 amino acids. Germline V CDR1 and CDR2: TSWWSYY, QGS. The CDR3 is CALGEEEKDTGAQLFF. The CDR3, as DNA: TGTGCTCTTGGGGAAGAAGAGAAGGATACGGGAGCACAACTCTTCTTT.

This clone is categorized as medium-sized (0.01 to 0.1%). The rearrangement uses TRDV2 and TRDJ3; 7 bases line up with TRDD3. The V segment lost 0 bases and the J segment 0 bases; nucleotides outside the gene matches: 7. The CDR3 consists of 19 residues. Germline V lookup: CDR1 GEAIGNYY, CDR2 EKD. The DNA of the CDR3 is TGTGCCTGTGACACCGCTGGGGGCCTCAGCTCCTGGGACACCCGACAGATGTTTTTC. The encoded protein is CACDTAGGLSSWDTRQMFF.

The table lists this clone with a few counts. The chain recombines TRDV1 with TRDJ1, with 9 bases lining up with TRDD2. The CDR3 is 23 residues long. The V gene's germline CDR1 is TSWWSYY and CDR2 QGS. V lost 4 bases, J lost 5 bases, and 32 bases stayed unmatched. CDR3 DNA sequence: TGTGCTCTTGGGGCCCCTAGGCCACCTTCCTACAATCGAGTGGGGGTCTCATGGGATAAACTCATCTTT. Protein: CALGAPRPPSYNRVGVSWDKLIF.

Concerning this clone itself: This sequence may be a read error, since a much larger clone differs from it by one base. J is TRDJ1 and V is TRDV2, with TRDD3 identical over 8 bases. The CDR3 has 18 residues. Trimming cost V 3 bases and J 1 base; bases outside gene matches: 15. The germline CDR1 and CDR2 sequences are GEAIGNYY and EKD. CDR3 nucleotides: TGTGCCTGTGACCAACTTACTGGGGGTCCGCCGAGCACCGATAAACTCATCTTT. Translating gives CACDQLTGGPPSTDKLIF.

This clone was found a few times. V usage is TRDV1 and J usage is TRDJ1; 13 bases match TRDD3. The CDR3 consists of 17 residues. The J segment lost 1 base and the V segment lost 5 bases, leaving 7 bases of the junction unmatched. Germline lookup yields CDR1 TSWWSYY and CDR2 QGS. The CDR3 spells CALGRTGGYEVTDKLIF. The CDR3 nucleotides are TGTGCTCTTGGGAGAACTGGGGGATACGAAGTCACCGATAAACTCATCTTT.

This clone is medium-sized by share. The CDR3 nucleotides are TGTGCCTTCTCTTTATCTGGGGGGTACACCGATAAACTCATCTTT. Translation: CAFSLSGGYTDKLIF. The J gene is TRDJ1, the V gene TRDV3; 7 bases fit TRDD3. CDR1 is TVYSNPD and CDR2 is GDNSRS in the germline V gene (reference sequence). Trimming took 3 bases from V and 0 from J; bases not matched to a gene: 10. This CDR3 has 15 amino acids. Combining the CDR3 with reference TRDV3 and TRDJ1 gives the whole variable domain CDKVTQSSPDQTVASGSEVVLLCTYDTVYSNPDLFWYRIRPDYSFQFVFYGDNSRSEGADFTQGRFSVKHILTQKAFHLVISPVRTEDSATYYCAFSLSGGYTDKLIFGKGTRVTVEP.

Comments on this clone: A much larger clone lies a single base off, so this may be a read error. The identical CDR3 is also encoded by other nucleotide sequences in the sample. This sequence joins TRDV2 and TRDJ2; 12 positions match TRDD3. In germline, CDR1 is GEAIGNYY, CDR2 EKD. The CDR3 contains 14 residues. CDR3 DNA: TGTGCCTGTGACGCCCTACTGGGGGATACACAGCTCTTCTTT. This encodes CACDALLGDTQLFF.

As to this clone: This may be a read error: a much more frequent sequence differs by one nucleotide. This specimen includes other DNA sequences encoding the same CDR3. The rearrangement links TRDV1 to TRDJ1; TRDD3 matches at 13 bases. The CDR3 is made up of 19 amino acids. Germline-derived CDR1 and CDR2 are TSWWSYY and QGS. Unmatched junction bases numbered 10, after V lost 0 bases and J lost 3 bases. The CDR3 spells CALGELRTGGYAYSDKLIF. As DNA, the CDR3 is TGTGCTCTTGGGGAACTCCGCACTGGGGGATACGCGTATTCCGATAAACTCATCTTT.

This clone counts as large. The J gene is TRDJ1, the V gene TRAV29/DV5; 12 nucleotides align to TRDD3. The V gene's germline CDR1 is NSMFDY and CDR2 ISSIKDK. The CDR3 consists of 23 residues. V shed 1 base and J 4 bases; nucleotides not matched to a gene: 29. The CDR3 is CAASPRRNPNWGIPLWQIDKLIF. The CDR3 DNA reads TGTGCAGCAAGCCCTCGCAGAAACCCAAACTGGGGGATACCTCTATGGCAAATCGATAAACTCATCTTT.

As concerns this clone: A much larger clone lies one base from this, so it may be a read error. Other DNA sequences of this sample code for an identical CDR3. The chain carries TRDV2 and TRDJ2, with D possibly TRDD3 on 6 matching bases. Germline CDR1 reads GEAIGNYY; CDR2 reads EKD. The CDR3 is made up of 14 amino acids. CDR3 in DNA: TGTGCCTGCGACACTTGGGGGGGAGGAGCACAACTCTTCTTT. This encodes CACDTWGGGAQLFF.

This clone ranks as large. The rearrangement uses TRDV3 and TRDJ1; 12 bases fit TRDD3. V shed 5 bases, J shed 0 bases, and the junction held 16 bases outside the gene matches. Germline V lookup: CDR1 TVYSNPD, CDR2 GDNSRS (reference sequence). The CDR3 loop spans 18 amino acids. For the CDR3, the DNA is TGTGCCGCCACTCCTACTGGGGGATACCATCTTAACACCGATAAACTCATCTTT. Translated: CAATPTGGYHLNTDKLIF.